This T cell receptor beta chain was captured by sequencing in a study of human T cells and chemical hapten exposure. General observations from the study: High-frequency TCRs, those above 1 in 1000, stayed the same after DPC sensitization.

Germline V CDR1 and CDR2: LNHNV, YYDKDF (reference sequence). The CDR3 sequence is 18 residues long. The J segment lost 4 bases and the V segment lost 4 bases, leaving 6 bases of the junction unmatched. This clonotype was recorded a few times. Antigen: not known. For the library, individual cDNA molecules each received unique molecular identifiers. TCRdb reanalysed the RACE reads using MiXCR and keeps one entry per CDR3 protein. The table records some 81,000 distinct CDR3 sequences, 8.5% to 9.5% of them present only once. Time point described: healthy volunteer bleed at 6 weeks. Total RNA was extracted from unfractionated whole blood.

This receptor was obtained from a female donor in good health. Some clones in this sample may be carry-over from other donors' samples. The chain has TRBV15 and TRBJ2-6; 14 nucleotides match TRBD2. Sequences were obtained from whole blood. CDR3 in DNA: TGTGCCACCAGCACGACTAGCGGGGGGGCCGCCGGGGCCAACGTCCTGACTTTC. This encodes CATSTTSGGAAGANVLTF.